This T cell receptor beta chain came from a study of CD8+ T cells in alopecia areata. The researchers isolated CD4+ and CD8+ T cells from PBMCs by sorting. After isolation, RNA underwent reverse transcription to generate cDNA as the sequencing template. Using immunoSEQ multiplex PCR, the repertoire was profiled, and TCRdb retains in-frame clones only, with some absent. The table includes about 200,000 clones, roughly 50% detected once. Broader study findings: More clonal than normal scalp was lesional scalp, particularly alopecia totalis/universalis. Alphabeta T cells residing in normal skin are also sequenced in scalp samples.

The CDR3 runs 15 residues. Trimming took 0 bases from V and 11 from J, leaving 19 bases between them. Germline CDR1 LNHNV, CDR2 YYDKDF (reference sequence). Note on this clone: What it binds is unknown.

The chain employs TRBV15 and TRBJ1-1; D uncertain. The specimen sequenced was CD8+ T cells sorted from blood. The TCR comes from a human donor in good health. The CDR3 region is CATSRDRGIDIGAFF. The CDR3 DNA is TGTGCCACCAGCAGAGATAGAGGGATTGATATTGGGGCTTTCTTT.